This is a list of T cell receptor beta chains from one sample in a study of blood T cell repertoires in COVID-19. Profiled with immunoSEQ multiplex PCR; TCRdb holds only in-frame clones, not every one. This table holds roughly 200,000 clones, 65% to 85% found once. Sequences were obtained from peripheral blood. Source of these receptors: an elderly woman with acute or convalescent COVID-19. CDR3s include the opening cysteine and the closing phenylalanine or tryptophan. Each record gives: J gene, clone size, V gene, D gene, CDR3 protein, CDR3 DNA. D genes are given only for firm matches. Clone size is not always given. Where it is, it says once, few, many or a class for expanded clones.

j_call: TRBJ1-5
clone_size: -
v_call: TRBV3-1/TRBV3-2
d_call: -
cdr3_aa: CASSQGARSNQPQHF
cdr3_nt: TGTGCCAGCAGCCAGGGGGCGAGGAGCAATCAGCCCCAGCATTTT

j_call: TRBJ2-1
clone_size: -
v_call: TRBV11-3
d_call: TRBD2
cdr3_aa: CASSRTRIYNEQFF
cdr3_nt: TGTGCCAGCTCCCGGACTAGAATATACAATGAGCAGTTCTTC

j_call: TRBJ2-5
clone_size: -
v_call: TRBV5-1
d_call: -
cdr3_aa: CASSPQVAGETQYF
cdr3_nt: TGCGCCAGCAGCCCCCAAGTTGCGGGGGAGACCCAGTACTTC

j_call: TRBJ2-3
clone_size: -
v_call: TRBV6-5
d_call: -
cdr3_aa: CASISAADTQYF
cdr3_nt: TGTGCCAGCATTTCGGCGGCAGATACGCAGTATTTT

j_call: TRBJ1-5
clone_size: -
v_call: TRBV7-2
d_call: -
cdr3_aa: CASSFTENQPQHF
cdr3_nt: TGTGCCAGCAGCTTCACAGAGAATCAGCCCCAGCATTTT

j_call: TRBJ2-3
clone_size: -
v_call: TRBV3-1/TRBV3-2
d_call: -
cdr3_aa: CASSPLGSASTDTQYF
cdr3_nt: TGTGCCAGCAGCCCCTTGGGTAGCGCTTCCACAGATACGCAGTATTTT

j_call: TRBJ2-3
clone_size: -
v_call: TRBV7-2
d_call: TRBD2
cdr3_aa: CASSLLSGSGGPDTQYF
cdr3_nt: TGTGCCAGCAGCTTGTTGAGTGGGAGCGGGGGTCCAGATACGCAGTATTTT

j_call: TRBJ1-2
clone_size: -
v_call: TRBV7-2
d_call: -
cdr3_aa: CASSLAPGQTYRSDYGYTF
cdr3_nt: TGTGCCAGCAGCTTAGCGCCCGGACAGACCTACCGGAGTGACTATGGCTACACCTTC

j_call: TRBJ2-7
clone_size: -
v_call: TRBV3-1/TRBV3-2
d_call: -
cdr3_aa: CASSQIGYEQYF
cdr3_nt: TGTGCCAGCAGCCAAATCGGCTACGAGCAGTACTTC

j_call: TRBJ2-7
clone_size: -
v_call: TRBV2
d_call: TRBD1
cdr3_aa: CASIGDSSYEQYF
cdr3_nt: TGTGCCAGCATAGGGGACAGCTCCTACGAGCAGTACTTC

j_call: TRBJ2-4
clone_size: -
v_call: TRBV5-6
d_call: -
cdr3_aa: CASSPRAKNIQYF
cdr3_nt: TGTGCCAGCAGCCCCCGGGCCAAAAACATTCAGTACTTC

j_call: TRBJ1-3
clone_size: -
v_call: TRBV28
d_call: -
cdr3_aa: CASGSVGGGDGNTIYF
cdr3_nt: TGTGCCAGCGGCTCTGTCGGGGGGGGAGATGGAAACACCATATATTTT

j_call: TRBJ1-2
clone_size: -
v_call: TRBV19
d_call: TRBD1
cdr3_aa: CASSEDRPYGYTF
cdr3_nt: TGTGCCAGTAGCGAGGACAGGCCTTATGGCTACACCTTC

j_call: TRBJ1-1
clone_size: -
v_call: TRBV19
d_call: -
cdr3_aa: CASTFQFQEEEAFF
cdr3_nt: TGTGCCAGTACCTTTCAGTTCCAGGAGGAAGAAGCTTTCTTT

j_call: TRBJ2-5
clone_size: -
v_call: TRBV27
d_call: -
cdr3_aa: CASSPRTHQETQYF
cdr3_nt: TGTGCCAGCAGTCCCCGGACACATCAAGAGACCCAGTACTTC

j_call: TRBJ2-7
clone_size: -
v_call: TRBV5-1
d_call: -
cdr3_aa: CASSLDWYEQYF
cdr3_nt: TGCGCCAGCAGCTTGGACTGGTACGAGCAGTACTTC

j_call: TRBJ1-2
clone_size: -
v_call: TRBV5-1
d_call: -
cdr3_aa: CASSDGVGGGYTF
cdr3_nt: TGCGCCAGCAGCGATGGTGTCGGAGGAGGCTACACCTTC

j_call: TRBJ1-1
clone_size: -
v_call: TRBV7-9
d_call: -
cdr3_aa: CASSRGGTEAFF
cdr3_nt: TGTGCCAGCAGCAGGGGAGGGACTGAAGCTTTCTTT

j_call: TRBJ1-6
clone_size: few
v_call: TRBV11-3
d_call: TRBD1
cdr3_aa: CASIYWPDRGQNSPLHF
cdr3_nt: TGTGCCAGCATCTACTGGCCGGACAGGGGGCAGAATTCACCCCTCCACTTT

j_call: TRBJ1-1
clone_size: -
v_call: TRBV11-2
d_call: TRBD1
cdr3_aa: CASSRDRGNTEAFF
cdr3_nt: TGTGCCAGCAGCCGCGACAGGGGGAACACTGAAGCTTTCTTT

j_call: TRBJ1-4
clone_size: -
v_call: TRBV5-1
d_call: -
cdr3_aa: CASTPTLGGEKLFF
cdr3_nt: TGCGCCAGCACCCCGACCCTGGGGGGTGAAAAACTGTTTTTT

j_call: TRBJ1-5
clone_size: once
v_call: TRBV6-6
d_call: -
cdr3_aa: CASSYSDTQNQPQHF
cdr3_nt: TGTGCCAGCAGTTACTCGGACACTCAGAATCAGCCCCAGCATTTT

j_call: TRBJ1-2
clone_size: -
v_call: TRBV5-1
d_call: -
cdr3_aa: CASREDSDGYTF
cdr3_nt: TGCGCCAGCAGGGAGGATTCGGATGGCTACACCTTC

j_call: TRBJ1-2
clone_size: -
v_call: TRBV28
d_call: -
cdr3_aa: CASSFGGQGDGYTF
cdr3_nt: TGTGCCAGCAGTTTCGGAGGGCAGGGTGATGGCTACACCTTC

j_call: TRBJ1-3
clone_size: -
v_call: TRBV6-6
d_call: -
cdr3_aa: CASRPRADGDTIYF
cdr3_nt: TGTGCCAGCAGGCCTAGGGCCGACGGGGACACCATATATTTT

j_call: TRBJ2-2
clone_size: -
v_call: TRBV11-3
d_call: TRBD1
cdr3_aa: CASSRDRYTGELFF
cdr3_nt: TGTGCCAGCAGCAGGGACAGGTACACCGGGGAGCTGTTTTTT

j_call: TRBJ2-3
clone_size: -
v_call: TRBV18
d_call: -
cdr3_aa: CASSPQGGPSTDTQYF
cdr3_nt: TGTGCCAGCTCACCACAAGGAGGGCCCAGCACAGATACGCAGTATTTT

j_call: TRBJ2-3
clone_size: -
v_call: TRBV14
d_call: TRBD1
cdr3_aa: CASSQDGRWDRYTDTQYF
cdr3_nt: TGTGCCAGCAGCCAAGATGGACGATGGGACAGGTACACAGATACGCAGTATTTT

j_call: TRBJ2-4
clone_size: -
v_call: TRBV18
d_call: TRBD2
cdr3_aa: CASSPVAGGLGAKNIQYF
cdr3_nt: TGTGCCAGCTCACCAGTAGCGGGGGGCCTGGGGGCCAAAAACATTCAGTACTTC